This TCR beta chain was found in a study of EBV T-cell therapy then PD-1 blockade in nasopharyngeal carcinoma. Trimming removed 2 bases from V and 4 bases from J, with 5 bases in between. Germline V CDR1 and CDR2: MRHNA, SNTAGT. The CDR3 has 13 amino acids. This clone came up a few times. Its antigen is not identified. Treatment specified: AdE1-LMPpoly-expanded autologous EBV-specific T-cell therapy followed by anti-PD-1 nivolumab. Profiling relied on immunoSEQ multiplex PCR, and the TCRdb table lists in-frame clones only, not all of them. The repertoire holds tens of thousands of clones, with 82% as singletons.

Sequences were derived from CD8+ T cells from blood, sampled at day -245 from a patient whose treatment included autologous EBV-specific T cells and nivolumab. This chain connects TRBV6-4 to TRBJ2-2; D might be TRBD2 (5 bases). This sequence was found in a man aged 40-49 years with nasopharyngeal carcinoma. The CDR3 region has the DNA TGTGCCAGCAGTGACACTAGCACCGGGGAGCTGTTTTTT. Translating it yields CASSDTSTGELFF.